The entry below describes one T cell receptor (beta chain). V was shortened by 0 bases and J by 0 bases, with 12 bases between the two germline ends. Germline CDR1 SGHRS, CDR2 YFSETQ. CDR3 length equals 16 residues. Profiled with immunoSEQ multiplex PCR; TCRdb holds only in-frame clones, not every one. The table shows approximately 92,000 clones, with over 80% occurring only once. This sample stems from a study of T cell responses to AZD1222 COVID-19 vaccine. This receptor was taken from an adult in good health. This rearrangement joins TRBV5-1 to TRBJ1-1; D possibly corresponds to TRBD1 (5 bases). Here the sequenced sample was peripheral blood, taken on day 0 of AZD1222 vaccination. The CDR3 nucleotides read TGCGCCAGCAGCTTGGGCCCTGCAGGGTTGAACACTGAAGCTTTCTTT. It yields the protein CASSLGPAGLNTEAFF. Drawing the rest from reference TRBV5-1 and TRBJ1-1, the complete variable domain is KAGVTQTPRYLIKTRGQQVTLSCSPISGHRSVSWYQQTPGQGLQFLFEYFSETQRNKGNFPGRFSGRQFSNSRSEMNVSTLELGDSALYLCASSLGPAGLNTEAFFGQGTRLTVV.